A selection of T cell receptor beta chains follows, all from one sample in a study of blood T cell repertoires in COVID-19. Sequencing was performed with immunoSEQ multiplex PCR; in TCRdb, only in-frame clones are kept and a portion is missing. The table has about 200,000 clones, approximately 86% seen once. The sequencing input was peripheral blood. The origin of the receptors is a man in his sixties with COVID-19, enrolled during active disease. CDR3s include the opening cysteine and the closing phenylalanine or tryptophan. A D gene is named only where the DNA matches it firmly.

j_call | d_call | v_call | cdr3_nt | cdr3_aa
TRBJ1-4 | NA | TRBV5-1 | TGCGCCAGCAGCTTGGCGGCGGGAGCGAATGAAAAACTGTTTTTT | CASSLAAGANEKLFF
TRBJ2-1 | TRBD2 | TRBV2 | TGTGCCAGCAGCACCCTAGCGGGAGGCTACAATGAGCAGTTCTTC | CASSTLAGGYNEQFF
TRBJ2-7 | TRBD1 | TRBV25-1 | TGTGCCAGCAGTGGGAGACAGGGTATCAACGAGCAGTACTTC | CASSGRQGINEQYF
TRBJ1-2 | TRBD1 | TRBV4-3 | TGCGCCAGCAGCCAAGATAGGGGGCGAGGCTACACCTTC | CASSQDRGRGYTF
TRBJ1-1 | NA | TRBV2 | TGTGCCAGCAGCGAATTGACAGTTTCGAACACTGAAGCTTTCTTT | CASSELTVSNTEAFF
TRBJ1-5 | NA | TRBV3-1/TRBV3-2 | TGTGCCAGCAGCCAAGATTTGCAGGGCTTTCAGCCCCAGCATTTT | CASSQDLQGFQPQHF
TRBJ2-4 | NA | TRBV11-1 | TGTGCCAGCAGCCAGTGGGGGCTGGAGGCCAAAAACATTCAGTACTTC | CASSQWGLEAKNIQYF
TRBJ1-1 | NA | TRBV6-5 | TGTGCCAGCAGTTACTCACCACTTTTCGAAGCTTTCTTT | CASSYSPLFEAFF
TRBJ2-2 | NA | TRBV3-1/TRBV3-2 | TGTGCCAGCAGCCCCCGGTTGGACACCGGGGAGCTGTTTTTT | CASSPRLDTGELFF
TRBJ1-2 | NA | TRBV24-1 | TGTGCCACCAGTGAATCCGACTTACCCTATGGCTACACCTTC | CATSESDLPYGYTF
TRBJ1-2 | TRBD1 | TRBV10-3 | TGTGCCATCAGTGAGGGGAGACAGGGGAGGTATGGCTACACCTTC | CAISEGRQGRYGYTF
TRBJ2-7 | TRBD1 | TRBV7-2 | TGTGCCAGCAGCTTAGCGGGCCCGGGACAGGGGGCGCAGTACTTC | CASSLAGPGQGAQYF
TRBJ1-1 | NA | TRBV25-1 | TGTGCCAGCAGTGTCGGGTGGACTGAAGCTTTCTTT | CASSVGWTEAFF
TRBJ2-1 | NA | TRBV7-9 | TGTGCCAGCAGCCCCCCCCCAGGGAGGAATGAGCAGTTCTTC | CASSPPPGRNEQFF
TRBJ2-7 | NA | TRBV29-1 | TGCAGCGCAAGGGACAATACCTACGAGCAGTACTTC | CSARDNTYEQYF
TRBJ1-4 | NA | TRBV5-1 | TGCGCCAGCAGCGAGGGACAAACGAATGAAAAACTGTTTTTT | CASSEGQTNEKLFF
TRBJ2-7 | NA | TRBV9 | TGTGCCAGCAGCGTAGACACAGCTTCCTACGAGCAGTACTTC | CASSVDTASYEQYF
TRBJ1-5 | NA | TRBV7-2 | TGTGCCAGCAGCTTATTAAAGGGGGATCCCCAGCATTTT | CASSLLKGDPQHF
TRBJ1-1 | NA | TRBV5-4 | TGTGCCAGCAGCTTGGATGCAGGGCGACTGAACACTGAAGCTTTCTTT | CASSLDAGRLNTEAFF
TRBJ1-5 | NA | TRBV5-6 | TGTGCCAGCAGCTATAGGGGGTTCGGCAATCAGCCCCAGCATTTT | CASSYRGFGNQPQHF
TRBJ2-3 | TRBD1 | TRBV7-9 | TGTGCCAGCAGCTTACGAGGACCTCGGGACAGGAACACAGATACGCAGTATTTT | CASSLRGPRDRNTDTQYF